The rows below give T cell receptor beta chains drawn from one sample of a study of T cell responses to AZD1222 COVID-19 vaccine. Only in-frame clones appear in the TCRdb table, and some are missing; sequencing was by immunoSEQ multiplex PCR. In the table there are 150,000 to 200,000 clones, 85% to 90% of which are singletons. The starting material was peripheral blood, obtained on day 0 of AZD1222 vaccination. The receptors stem from an adult in good health. Both conserved end residues are part of each CDR3. The D gene is left open where the match is weak. Rows give clone size only sometimes, using once, few, many, or a class for an expanded clone.

J	size	D	V	CDR3	DNA
TRBJ2-3	NA	NA	TRBV4-2	CASSQETGGRTDTQYF	TGTGCCAGCAGCCAAGAGACTGGCGGCCGCACAGATACGCAGTATTTT
TRBJ1-5	NA	NA	TRBV19	CASSLTGYSNQPQHF	TGTGCCAGTAGCTTGACAGGTTATAGCAATCAGCCCCAGCATTTT
TRBJ1-1	NA	NA	TRBV19	CASSARSITEAFF	TGTGCCAGTAGTGCCCGGAGCATCACTGAAGCTTTCTTT
TRBJ2-6	NA	TRBD2	TRBV7-2	CASSLGLAGGYSGANVLTF	TGTGCCAGCAGCTTAGGTCTAGCGGGAGGCTACTCTGGGGCCAACGTCCTGACTTTC
TRBJ1-1	NA	NA	TRBV11-2	CASSLVGATEAFF	TGTGCCAGCAGCTTAGTGGGGGCCACTGAAGCTTTCTTT
TRBJ1-6	NA	TRBD1	TRBV20-1	CSASSMDRVIYSPLHF	TGCAGTGCTAGTTCGATGGACAGGGTGATCTATTCACCCCTCCACTTT
TRBJ1-1	NA	NA	TRBV10-3	CAISEGGRANTEAFF	TGTGCCATCAGTGAGGGGGGCAGGGCGAACACTGAAGCTTTCTTT
TRBJ2-4	NA	NA	TRBV19	CASSIVAGQLRIQYF	TGTGCCAGTAGTATAGTGGCGGGGCAACTGCGCATTCAGTACTTC
TRBJ2-7	NA	TRBD1	TRBV5-6	CASSSGQGRYEQYF	TGTGCCAGCAGCTCGGGACAGGGGAGGTACGAGCAGTACTTC
TRBJ2-1	once	NA	TRBV5-1	CASSGLNNEQFF	TGCGCCAGCAGCGGGCTGAACAATGAGCAGTTCTTC
TRBJ1-2	NA	TRBD1	TRBV4-1	CASSQENDRVKDYGYTF	TGCGCCAGCAGCCAAGAAAACGACAGGGTTAAGGACTATGGCTACACCTTC
TRBJ2-3	NA	TRBD2	TRBV4-2	CASSLGLAGVEGPDTQYF	TGTGCCAGCAGCCTGGGACTAGCGGGAGTGGAGGGGCCAGATACGCAGTATTTT
TRBJ2-3	NA	TRBD1	TRBV27	CASSRTTGDSTDTQYF	TGTGCCAGCAGTCGAACGACAGGGGATAGCACAGATACGCAGTATTTT